Listed here are 22 T cell receptor beta chains from one sample, sequenced in a study of shared clonotypes between healthy human individuals. Profiling relied on immunoSEQ multiplex PCR, and the TCRdb table lists in-frame clones only, not all of them. The sample records over a million clones, roughly 74% being singletons. Sequencing was performed on memory CD4+ T cells from PBMCs. Regarding subset: CD45RA-negative fraction. The receptors shown here come from a man younger than 35 in good health. Some clones in this sample may be carry-over from other donors' samples.

The chain is built from TRBV7-3 and TRBJ2-3, with D maybe TRBD2 (5 bases). Per germline, CDR1 SGHTA and CDR2 FQGTGA. The V end was cut by 5 bases, the J end by 0 bases, with 15 bases between. This CDR3 has 16 amino acids. CDR3 sequence: CASSVLGGGSTDTQYF. CDR3 DNA: TGTGCCAGCAGCGTCCTAGGAGGCGGGAGCACAGATACGCAGTATTTT.

The chain joins TRBV7-8 to TRBJ1-2; 10 bases fit TRBD1. V lost 6 bases, J lost 1 base, and 14 bases stayed unmatched. CDR1 and CDR2 (germline): SGHVS, FQNEAQ. The CDR3 consists of 18 residues. The CDR3 region is CASRPPGTGDKYNYGYTF. For the CDR3, the DNA is TGTGCCAGCAGACCACCCGGGACAGGGGACAAATATAACTATGGCTACACCTTC.

The V call is TRBV5-4, the J call TRBJ2-2, with a weak D call TRBD1 (7 bases). This CDR3 is 13 amino acids long. CDR1 is SGHNT, CDR2 YYREEE, per germline (reference sequence). V was trimmed by 5 bases and J by 9 bases, leaving 14 bases between them. In nucleotides, the CDR3 is TGTGCCAGCAGTATGACAGGGAGGAGGGAGCTGTTTTTT. It specifies CASSMTGRRELFF.

About this clone: Other DNA sequences in this sample translate to the same CDR3. V gene TRBV5-6 combines with J gene TRBJ1-5, with TRBD1 as a possible D gene (5 bases). The CDR3 contains 14 residues. Trimming took off 3 bases at V and 4 bases at J, with 11 bases between the two ends. From germline, CDR1 is SGHDT and CDR2 YYEEEE. CDR3 in amino acids: CASSYRDRNQPQHF. The DNA of the CDR3 is TGTGCCAGCAGCTACCGCGACAGAAATCAGCCCCAGCATTTT.

The chain carries TRBV6-6 and TRBJ1-6; 10 bases align to TRBD1. Unmatched junction bases numbered 9, after V lost 5 bases and J lost 14 bases. CDR3 length equals 14 residues. The germline gives CDR1 MNHNY, CDR2 SVGAGI (reference sequence). CDR3 nucleotide sequence: TGTGCCAGCAGTAACCGACAGGGGGCCCGTACCCTCCACTTT. Translating it yields CASSNRQGARTLHF.

A remark on this clone: Possible read error: a much larger clone is one base away. Other DNA sequences in the sample encode the same CDR3. The V and J genes are TRBV5-4 and TRBJ1-5, with D uncertain. V was clipped by 0 bases and J by 0 bases, with 4 bases between them. The V gene's germline CDR1 is SGHNT and CDR2 YYREEE (reference sequence). CDR3 length: 14 residues. In DNA form, the CDR3 reads TGTGCCAGCAGCTTGGCAGGTAGCAATCAGCCCCAGCATTTT. As protein: CASSLAGSNQPQHF.

The V gene is TRBV11-1, the J gene TRBJ2-6; no clear D gene. Germline V gives CDR1 SGHAT, CDR2 FQDESV (reference sequence). The CDR3 covers 14 residues. Deletions cut 5 bases from V and 0 bases from J, with 5 bases between. In DNA form, the CDR3 reads TGTGCCAGCAGCGGAATCTCTGGGGCCAACGTCCTGACTTTC. The encoded protein is CASSGISGANVLTF.

The V gene is TRBV29-1, the J gene TRBJ2-7; tentatively, D is TRBD1 (5 bases). The germline V gene has CDR1 SQVTM and CDR2 ANQGSEA. The CDR3 consists of 15 residues. The V gene lost 0 bases and the J gene lost 2 bases, with 14 bases spanning the gap. The CDR3 DNA reads TGCAGCGTTGAAGATCAGGGCAGACCCACCTACGAGCAGTACTTC. Its protein is CSVEDQGRPTYEQYF.

This clone was counted a few times. The V gene is TRBV2, the J gene TRBJ1-1, with D unresolved. The CDR3 covers 13 residues. CDR1 SNHLY and CDR2 FYNNEI come from the germline V gene. Trimming pared 4 bases from V and 1 base from J, leaving 7 bases between. CDR3 protein: CASSGRRNTEAFF. CDR3 bases: TGTGCCAGCAGTGGTCGGAGGAACACTGAAGCTTTCTTT.

CDR3 protein: CASSVTGTSGEQYF. In DNA form, the CDR3 reads TGTGCCAGCAGCGTGACCGGGACTAGTGGCGAGCAGTACTTC. The J gene is TRBJ2-7, the V gene TRBV9; 8 nucleotides agree with TRBD2. The germline gives CDR1 SGDLS, CDR2 YYNGEE. The CDR3 is 14 amino acids. Losses at the gene ends were 2 bases for V and 6 bases for J; bases not matched to a gene: 7.

This clone has more than one count but fewer than ten. The CDR3 does not close with the conserved phenylalanine or tryptophan, likely indicating a read error. The chain links TRBV5-1 to TRBJ1-5, with D tentatively TRBD1 (5 bases). The CDR3 consists of 15 residues. V lost 6 bases and J 0 bases, leaving 13 bases between the germline ends. CDR1 and CDR2 from the germline V gene are SGHRS and YFSETQ. The CDR3 sequence is CASTQTGDSNQPQHY. CDR3 nucleotides: TGCGCCAGCACCCAAACAGGCGATAGCAATCAGCCCCAGCATTAT.

This clone was detected once. The chain couples TRBV7-9 to TRBJ1-2, with D perhaps TRBD1 (6 bases). Germline lookup yields CDR1 SEHNR and CDR2 FQNEAQ (reference sequence). V lost 4 bases, J lost 4 bases, and 13 bases lay in between. This CDR3 has 14 residues. CDR3 in amino acids: CASSSRGTAYGYTF. The CDR3, as DNA: TGTGCCAGCAGCTCCAGGGGAACGGCCTATGGCTACACCTTC. The whole variable domain, remainder taken from reference TRBV7-9 and TRBJ1-2, is DTGVSQNPRHKITKRGQNVTFRCDPISEHNRLYWYRQTLGQGPEFLTYFQNEAQLEKSRLLSDRFSAERPKGSFSTLEIQRTEQGDSAMYLCASSSRGTAYGYTFGSGTRLTVV.

This clone showed up just a few times. This chain joins TRBV11-2 and TRBJ2-5; 7 bases line up with TRBD2. CDR3 length: 15 residues. The V gene's germline CDR1 is SGHAT and CDR2 FQNNGV. V lost 5 bases, J lost 5 bases, and 11 bases stayed unmatched. The CDR3 spells CASSLSGGGVETQYF. Here the CDR3 DNA reads TGTGCCAGCAGCCTCTCCGGGGGAGGGGTGGAGACCCAGTACTTC.

A note on this clone: One base separates it from a far larger clone, so it is likely a read error. This sample also contains other DNA sequences that code for the same CDR3. V and J are TRBV30 and TRBJ1-1; D unresolved. Germline V gene lookup returns CDR1 GTSNPN and CDR2 SVGIG (reference sequence). This CDR3 is built from 12 residues. The CDR3 DNA is TGTGCCTGGGCCCCGGGGAACACTGAGGCTTTCTTT. This encodes CAWAPGNTEAFF.

The chain joins TRBV7-9 to TRBJ2-3, with 11 positions matching TRBD2. Germline CDR1 is SEHNR and CDR2 is FQNEAQ (reference sequence). This CDR3 is 15 amino acids long. Trimming at V came to 1 base and at J to 6 bases, leaving 3 bases not matched to a gene. The CDR3 sequence: CASSLGSGRADTQYF. The CDR3 nucleotides are TGTGCCAGCAGCTTAGGTAGCGGGAGGGCCGATACGCAGTATTTT.

This clone was recorded once. The chain couples TRBV27 to TRBJ1-2; no firm D call. Germline CDR1 reads MNHEY; CDR2 reads SMNVEV (reference sequence). The CDR3 is made up of 15 amino acids. V gave up 5 bases and J gave up 8 bases, with 21 bases separating them. CDR3 sequence: CASSGRKGDRRGYTF. The CDR3 DNA follows: TGTGCCAGCAGTGGGAGAAAGGGTGATAGGCGCGGCTACACCTTC.

This clone showed up just a few times. The V call is TRBV15, the J call TRBJ2-2; 8 bases agree with TRBD1. Germline trimming cut 2 bases from V and 6 bases from J; bases unmatched to any gene: 5. The CDR3 contains 15 residues. Germline V gene sequence: CDR1 LNHNV, CDR2 YYDKDF (reference sequence). The DNA of the CDR3 is TGTGCCACCAGCAGACCAGGGGGCCGAGCCGGGGAGCTGTTTTTT. Encoded protein: CATSRPGGRAGELFF.

The CDR3 region is CASRYSSGLDGEQYF. The DNA of the CDR3 is TGTGCCAGCAGATATAGTAGCGGGCTTGACGGCGAGCAGTACTTC. The rearrangement uses TRBV11-2 and TRBJ2-7, with 7 positions matching TRBD2. Germline trimming cut 6 bases from V and 6 bases from J; bases unmatched to any gene: 14. The CDR3 runs 15 residues. Germline V gives CDR1 SGHAT, CDR2 FQNNGV.

This rearrangement joins TRBV11-3 to TRBJ2-7; tentatively, D is TRBD2 (5 bases). Trimming pared 8 bases from V and 5 bases from J, leaving 13 bases between. From germline, CDR1 is SGHNT and CDR2 YENEEA. This CDR3 is 12 amino acids long. CDR3 nucleotide sequence: TGTGCCAGCGGCTCCCGGCGGGACGAGCAGTACTTC. Protein sequence: CASGSRRDEQYF.

V is TRBV5-6 and J is TRBJ1-2; 10 bases agree with TRBD1. The V and J ends lost 4 bases and 8 bases, in that order; junction bases with no gene match: 8. The CDR3 sequence is 14 residues long. Germline assignment: CDR1 SGHDT and CDR2 YYEEEE. The CDR3 coding sequence is TGTGCCAGCAGCCTGACAGGGGGCGTTGGCGGCTACACCTTC. Translation gives CASSLTGGVGGYTF.

This clone was seen only once. The chain recombines TRBV18 with TRBJ1-3; 7 positions agree with TRBD1. Per the germline V gene, CDR1 is KGHSH and CDR2 is LQKENI. The V segment lost 1 base and the J segment 0 bases; nucleotides outside the gene matches: 6. The CDR3 sequence is 17 residues long. CDR3 in amino acids: CASSPLSGQFSGNTIYF. The CDR3, as DNA: TGTGCCAGCTCACCACTCTCGGGACAGTTCTCTGGAAACACCATATATTTT.

V gene TRBV7-2 combines with J gene TRBJ1-2; D is perhaps TRBD1 (5 bases). The CDR3 contains 16 residues. Trimming took 5 bases from V and 4 from J, leaving 20 bases between them. Germline loops: CDR1 SGHTA, CDR2 FQGNSA. Here the CDR3 DNA reads TGTGCCAGCAGCCTCGGGGGTGCAGGGACCAGCTATGGCTACACCTTC. Translating gives CASSLGGAGTSYGYTF.